This T cell receptor (beta chain) was sequenced for a study of blood T cell repertoires in COVID-19. Background on the study: There were acute and convalescent COVID-19 samples, and they came from the United States, Italy and Spain. The analysed material was cDNA or gDNA that came from T cells, B-cell-depleted T cells, or PBMCs.

With 0 bases removed from V and 4 bases from J, the gap between germline ends came to 9 bases. This CDR3 comprises 14 residues. Looked up from germline, CDR1 is LNHNV and CDR2 is YYDKDF (reference sequence). Per the original data handling: Nucleated cell number was recorded as an estimate derived from reference gene primer amplification. TCRdb's table, derived via immunoSEQ multiplex PCR, lists solely in-frame clones and lacks some. D and trimming were read from the DNA, whereas the V and J calls and clone size are those reported in that table. Of under 350,000 clones in the sample, about 88% were seen once.

The material sequenced was peripheral blood. This TCR derives from a young man with active or convalescent COVID-19. This chain joins TRBV15 and TRBJ1-2, with a tentative D call TRBD1 (5 bases). The CDR3 loop is CATSRDRGFYGYTF. The CDR3 coding sequence is TGTGCCACCAGCAGAGATAGGGGCTTCTATGGCTACACCTTC.